Presented here are 20 T cell receptor beta chains from one specimen sequenced in a study of spatial heterogeneity in lung cancer. TCRdb passed the 5' RACE reads through MiXCR, listing each CDR3 protein once. Seen here are around 2,100 distinct CDR3 sequences, around 8% observed once, and the top ten hold roughly 20%. Study findings and constraints: Within tumors, counts of expanded alpha and beta TCRs tracked tumor mutation counts.

For these TCRs, the target antigens are not known. Time point specified: sample taken at primary tumor resection. This specimen consisted of lung tumor tissue, obtained at surgery. These receptor sequences come from a male donor with early-stage non-small cell lung cancer.

This clonotype occurred many times. The chain combines TRBV29-1 with TRBJ2-2, with 7 bases lining up with TRBD1. Germline V gene lookup returns CDR1 SQVTM and CDR2 ANQGSEA. CDR3 length: 15 amino acids. Unmatched junction bases numbered 6, after V lost 3 bases and J lost 2 bases. CDR3 sequence: CSVDSGQPNTGELFF. DNA of the CDR3: TGCAGCGTTGACTCGGGACAGCCTAACACCGGGGAGCTGTTTTTT.

This clonotype was seen at least ten times. The V gene is TRBV24-1, the J gene TRBJ1-1; D is unresolved. CDR1 KGHDR and CDR2 SFDVKD come from the germline V gene. This CDR3 region has 14 residues. Trimming left V 3 bases short and J 4 bases short, with 11 bases between. CDR3 residues: CATSDPQDLTEAFF. CDR3 DNA: TGTGCCACCAGTGATCCCCAGGACCTCACTGAAGCTTTCTTT.

This clonotype is medium-sized by share. This chain connects TRBV5-4 to TRBJ2-7, with D perhaps TRBD1 (6 bases). V was pared by 4 bases and J by 0 bases, with 8 bases between. This CDR3 is built from 13 residues. From germline, CDR1 is SGHNT and CDR2 YYREEE (reference sequence). The CDR3, as DNA: TGTGCCAGCAGCCCGGGACACTCCTACGAGCAGTACTTC. It translates to CASSPGHSYEQYF.

This clonotype counts as medium-sized. The chain uses TRBV20-1 and TRBJ1-2; D may be TRBD1 (5 bases). Per the germline V gene, CDR1 is DFQATT and CDR2 is SNEGSKA (reference sequence). Trimming stripped 0 bases from V and 4 bases from J, with 15 bases between. This CDR3 has 15 amino acids. CDR3 amino acids: CSAREMGVLVYGYTF. The CDR3 coding sequence is TGCAGTGCTAGAGAGATGGGGGTCTTAGTCTATGGCTACACCTTC.

In its sample, this clonotype ranks as medium-sized. The gene calls are TRBV18 and TRBJ2-1; D possibly corresponds to TRBD1 (5 bases). CDR1 is KGHSH and CDR2 is LQKENI in the germline V gene. V lost 1 base and J 9 bases, leaving 7 bases between the germline ends. This CDR3 is built from 12 residues. CDR3 sequence: CASSPRGGEQFF. The DNA for the CDR3 is TGTGCCAGCTCACCACGGGGCGGTGAGCAGTTCTTC.

This clonotype is classed as medium-sized (0.01 to 0.1%). The CDR3 protein is CASSPRSGGAYEQYF. The CDR3 DNA sequence: TGTGCCAGCTCACCAAGAAGCGGGGGGGCATACGAGCAGTACTTC. The V and J genes are TRBV18 and TRBJ2-7; 10 positions match TRBD2. V was pared by 2 bases and J by 4 bases, with 5 bases of the junction left unmatched. Germline-derived CDR1 and CDR2 are KGHSH and LQKENI. This CDR3 spans 15 amino acids.

By frequency in the sample, this clonotype is large (0.1 to 1%). The chain couples TRBV11-2 to TRBJ1-1; TRBD1 is a possible D gene (6 bases). The CDR3 loop spans 14 amino acids. Germline V gene sequence: CDR1 SGHAT, CDR2 FQNNGV. V was cut by 1 base and J by 4 bases, with 10 bases left in between. The CDR3, as DNA: TGTGCCAGCAGCTTAGGGACAGCAAGCACTGAAGCTTTCTTT. Protein: CASSLGTASTEAFF.

This clonotype has at least ten counts. This sequence joins TRBV2 and TRBJ2-2; no clear D. Germline V gene lookup returns CDR1 SNHLY and CDR2 FYNNEI. Deletions cut 8 bases from V and 4 bases from J, with 14 bases between. The CDR3 has 14 residues. The CDR3 region has the DNA TGTGCCAGCTCAGTCCAAAGTGGCACCGGGGAGCTGTTTTTT. Amino acid sequence: CASSVQSGTGELFF.

The CDR3 here is CASSQGDQAYEQYF. In DNA form, the CDR3 reads TGTGCCAGCAGCCAGGGAGACCAAGCCTACGAGCAGTACTTC. The chain recombines TRBV3-1 with TRBJ2-7, with D possibly TRBD2 on 5 matching bases. This CDR3 is built from 14 residues. Germline lookup yields CDR1 LGHDT and CDR2 YNNKEL (reference sequence). V lost 3 bases, J lost 2 bases, and 11 bases lay in between.

In its sample, this clonotype is medium-sized. The V and J genes are TRBV20-1 and TRBJ2-7; possibly TRBD1 for D (5 bases). Germline CDR1 DFQATT, CDR2 SNEGSKA (reference sequence). CDR3 length equals 12 residues. V was cut by 6 bases and J by 3 bases, with 12 bases left in between. This CDR3 reads CSAKGAVYEQYF. The CDR3 DNA follows: TGCAGTGCCAAAGGGGCTGTCTACGAGCAGTACTTC.

Relative to its sample, this clonotype is medium-sized. The chain employs TRBV7-2 and TRBJ2-7, with 7 nucleotides matching TRBD1. J was trimmed by 3 bases and V by 5 bases; bases with no gene match: 7. CDR1 is SGHTA, CDR2 FQGNSA, per germline. The CDR3 runs 14 residues. The CDR3 nucleotides read TGTGCCAGCAGCCGCGACAGGGCCGGCTACGAGCAGTACTTC. It encodes CASSRDRAGYEQYF. Looking up the rest from reference TRBV7-2 and TRBJ2-7 gives the full variable domain: GAGVSQSPSNKVTEKGKDVELRCDPISGHTALYWYRQSLGQGLEFLIYFQGNSAPDKSGLPSDRFSAERTGGSVSTLTIQRTQQEDSAVYLCASSRDRAGYEQYFGPGTRLTVT.

The gene calls are TRBV6-5 and TRBJ2-7; 11 nucleotides agree with TRBD1. Looked up from germline, CDR1 is MNHEY and CDR2 is SVGAGI. The CDR3 consists of 16 residues. Unmatched junction bases numbered 11, after V lost 7 bases and J lost 3 bases. The CDR3 here is CASILGRDRGYYEQYF. The DNA of the CDR3 is TGTGCCAGCATTCTCGGGCGGGACAGGGGGTACTACGAGCAGTACTTC.

Many counts were recorded for this clonotype. V is TRBV5-1 and J is TRBJ2-7; weak D call: TRBD2 (6 bases). The CDR3 runs 14 residues. Per the germline V gene, CDR1 is SGHRS and CDR2 is YFSETQ. The ends were cut back, 1 base at V and 5 bases at J, with 13 bases in the middle. The CDR3 nucleotides are TGCGCCAGCAGCTTGTGGGACTCTGTAAACGAGCAGTACTTC. Encoded protein: CASSLWDSVNEQYF.

The chain couples TRBV5-1 to TRBJ2-3, with D tentatively TRBD1 (5 bases). The germline V and J ends were trimmed by 2 bases and 6 bases, with 13 bases remaining between them. This CDR3 is 14 amino acids long. Per the germline V gene, CDR1 is SGHRS and CDR2 is YFSETQ. In nucleotides, the CDR3 is TGCGCCAGCAGCTTCGAACGAGCAGGGGATACGCAGTATTTT. It is translated as CASSFERAGDTQYF. The variable domain in full, completed from reference TRBV5-1 and TRBJ2-3, reads KAGVTQTPRYLIKTRGQQVTLSCSPISGHRSVSWYQQTPGQGLQFLFEYFSETQRNKGNFPGRFSGRQFSNSRSEMNVSTLELGDSALYLCASSFERAGDTQYFGPGTRLTVL.

The chain recombines TRBV2 with TRBJ1-5; D gene uncertain. The CDR3 length is 12 residues. V lost 2 bases, J lost 10 bases, and 9 bases lay in between. Germline V lookup: CDR1 SNHLY, CDR2 FYNNEI. CDR3 sequence reads: CASSESEKPQHF. CDR3 DNA: TGTGCCAGCAGTGAAAGTGAGAAACCCCAGCATTTT.

The gene calls are TRBV11-1 and TRBJ1-2; no firm D call. V was pared by 4 bases and J by 0 bases, with 12 bases between. Germline CDR1 and CDR2: SGHAT and FQDESV (reference sequence). This CDR3 is built from 15 residues. Here the CDR3 DNA reads TGTGCCAGCAGCTCCGCTGGAATTGCTAACTATGGCTACACCTTC. Protein product: CASSSAGIANYGYTF.

In its sample, this clonotype is large (0.1 to 1%). The chain couples TRBV28 to TRBJ2-2; D is perhaps TRBD1 or TRBD2 (6 bases each). The length of the CDR3 is 15 residues. Germline CDR1 is MDHEN and CDR2 is SYDVKM. Trimming shortened V by 5 bases and J by 1 base, and 11 bases separated the two germline ends. CDR3 loop: CASSLGGQNTGELFF. CDR3 in DNA: TGTGCCAGCAGTCTCGGGGGCCAGAACACCGGGGAGCTGTTTTTT.

By sample share, this clonotype is medium-sized. The gene calls are TRBV27 and TRBJ2-5; D might be TRBD1 or TRBD2, each matching 5 bases. The V gene lost 0 bases and the J gene lost 5 bases, with 13 bases spanning the gap. Germline V CDR1 and CDR2: MNHEY, SMNVEV (reference sequence). The CDR3 runs 15 residues. The CDR3 nucleotides are TGTGCCAGCAGTTTATCGATGAGGGGCGCGGAGACCCAGTACTTC. Translating gives CASSLSMRGAETQYF.

This clonotype rates as medium-sized. The J gene is TRBJ2-7, the V gene TRBV9; 11 bases agree with TRBD2. CDR3 length equals 14 residues. The trim removed 2 bases at V and 6 bases at J, leaving 4 bases unmatched. Germline V gene sequence: CDR1 SGDLS, CDR2 YYNGEE. For the CDR3, the DNA is TGTGCCAGCAGCGTCACTAGCGGGAGAGGCGAGCAGTACTTC. Its protein product is CASSVTSGRGEQYF.

The chain combines TRBV6-2 or TRBV6-3 with TRBJ1-2; tentatively, D is TRBD1 (5 bases). CDR3 size: 12 residues. Trimming took off 2 bases at V and 9 bases at J, with 10 bases between the two ends. CDR1 is MNHEY and CDR2 is SVGEGT in the germline V gene. CDR3 nucleotide sequence: TGTGCCAGCAGTTACCCCGGGGGGAGCTACACCTTC. Its protein is CASSYPGGSYTF.